This TCR beta chain was captured in a study of cytomegalovirus exposure and HLA in healthy donors. This table comes from immunoSEQ multiplex PCR, and its TCRdb copy is limited to in-frame clones, with some not included. The sample consists of fewer than 60,000 clones, 85% to 90% of them appearing once. The CDR3 length is 17 residues. V lost 6 bases to trimming and J lost 0 bases; unmatched junction nucleotides: 11. The germline gives CDR1 LNHDA, CDR2 SQIVND (reference sequence). The origin of this receptor is a woman aged 18-29 years in good health and CMV-seronegative. The chain uses TRBV19 and TRBJ2-1; 7 bases align to TRBD1. Sequenced: PBMCs. The CDR3: CASRGRGNRSSYNEQFF. The CDR3, as DNA: TGTGCCAGTAGAGGCAGGGGGAACCGAAGCTCCTACAATGAGCAGTTCTTC.